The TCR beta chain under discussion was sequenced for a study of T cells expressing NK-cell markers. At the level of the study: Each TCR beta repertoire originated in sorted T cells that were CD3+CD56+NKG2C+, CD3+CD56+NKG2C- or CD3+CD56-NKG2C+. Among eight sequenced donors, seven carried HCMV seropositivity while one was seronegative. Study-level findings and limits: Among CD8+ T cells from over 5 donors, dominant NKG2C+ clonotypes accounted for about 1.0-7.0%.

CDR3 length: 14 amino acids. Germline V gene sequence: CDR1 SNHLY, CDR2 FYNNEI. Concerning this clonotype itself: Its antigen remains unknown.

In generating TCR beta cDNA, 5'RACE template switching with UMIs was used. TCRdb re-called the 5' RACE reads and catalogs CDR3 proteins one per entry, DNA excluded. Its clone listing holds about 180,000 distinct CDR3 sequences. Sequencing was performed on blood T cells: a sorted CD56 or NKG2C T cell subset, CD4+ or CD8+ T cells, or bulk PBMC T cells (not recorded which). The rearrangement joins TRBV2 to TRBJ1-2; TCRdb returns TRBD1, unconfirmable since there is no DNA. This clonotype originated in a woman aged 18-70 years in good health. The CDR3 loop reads CASSATSDTGGYTF.